A selection of T cell receptor beta chains follows, all from one sample in a study of blood T cell repertoires in COVID-19. The method was immunoSEQ multiplex PCR; TCRdb's version includes in-frame clones alone and lacks a portion of them. The sample records about 200,000 clones, around four fifths being singletons. Material: peripheral blood. The receptors stem from an elderly woman with active or convalescent COVID-19. The CDR3 runs from the conserved cysteine through the conserved F or W. The D gene is left open where the match is weak. Some rows have no size entry. The others give once, few or many, or a class for an expanded clone.

size,length,J,V,D,DNA,CDR3
NA,15,TRBJ1-3,TRBV21-1,NA,TGTGCCAGCAGCACTTGGACAGGGGTCGGAAACACCATATATTTT,CASSTWTGVGNTIYF
NA,15,TRBJ2-7,TRBV4-3,TRBD1,TGCGCCAGCAGCCAAGAGAAGGGACAGGGCTACGAGCAGTACTTC,CASSQEKGQGYEQYF
NA,14,TRBJ2-3,TRBV6-2/TRBV6-3,TRBD2,TGTGCCAGCAGTAGCGGGGGGGCCGGGGATACGCAGTATTTT,CASSSGGAGDTQYF
NA,14,TRBJ1-1,TRBV11-2,NA,TGTGCCAGCAGCTTAGTTGAGCGGGGTACTGAAGCTTTCTTT,CASSLVERGTEAFF
once,16,TRBJ2-1,TRBV19,NA,TGTGCCAGTAGTATTTCGCTAGCGTCGACCTACAATGAGCAGTTCTTC,CASSISLASTYNEQFF
few,18,TRBJ1-1,TRBV14,NA,TGTGCCAGCAGCCCAGAGTCCCGGGACTCAGGAGGGTCTTTTGAAGCTTTCTTT,CASSPESRDSGGSFEAFF
NA,17,TRBJ2-3,TRBV5-1,TRBD2,TGCGCCAGCAGCTTGGGGACTAGCGGGGGACTCACAGATACGCAGTATTTT,CASSLGTSGGLTDTQYF
NA,16,TRBJ2-5,TRBV27,NA,TGTGCCAGCAGTTTATACCCAACAGTAACCCAGGAGACCCAGTACTTC,CASSLYPTVTQETQYF
once,14,TRBJ1-2,TRBV28,NA,TGTGCCAGCAGTAGGACAGAATCGACCTATGGCTACACCTTC,CASSRTESTYGYTF
once,15,TRBJ2-7,TRBV6-5,TRBD2,TGTGCCAGCACCGTGGGACTAGCGGAGTCCTACGAGCAGTACTTC,CASTVGLAESYEQYF
few,16,TRBJ1-3,TRBV4-3,NA,TGCGCCAGCAGCATACGGCGGGAGGGTTCTGGAAACACCATATATTTT,CASSIRREGSGNTIYF
NA,16,TRBJ2-1,TRBV14,TRBD2,TGTGCCAGCAGCCAAGCACTAGCGGGGCTCTACAATGAGCAGTTCTTC,CASSQALAGLYNEQFF
NA,17,TRBJ1-1,TRBV5-4,TRBD1,TGTGCCAGCAGCTTGAAAGGCAGGGGGCCCGAAGGTACTGAAGCTTTCTTT,CASSLKGRGPEGTEAFF
NA,13,TRBJ2-1,TRBV19,NA,TGTGCCAGTAGTTTAATGACAGGCAATGAGCAGTTCTTC,CASSLMTGNEQFF
NA,12,TRBJ2-2,TRBV10-3,NA,TGTGCCATCAGTCAGGGCGCCGGGGAGCTGTTTTTT,CAISQGAGELFF
NA,16,TRBJ2-7,TRBV3-1/TRBV3-2,TRBD2,TGTGCCAGCAGCCAAGTCAGCGGGGGGGCCGGTTACGAGCAGTACTTC,CASSQVSGGAGYEQYF
many,16,TRBJ1-4,TRBV5-1,NA,TGCGCCAGCAGCTTGCAACCCCAGGGGCTTAATGAAAAACTGTTTTTT,CASSLQPQGLNEKLFF
NA,16,TRBJ1-4,TRBV5-1,NA,TGCGCCAGCAGCTTCCGGGTCATTACTTCTAATGAAAAACTGTTTTTT,CASSFRVITSNEKLFF
NA,14,TRBJ1-2,TRBV4-3,NA,TGCGCCAGCAGCCAAGACCGGGGGGGAGATGGCTACACCTTC,CASSQDRGGDGYTF
NA,15,TRBJ2-3,TRBV7-2,TRBD2,TGTGCCAGCACTGCTAGCGGGGGGGGCGGGTATACGCAGTATTTT,CASTASGGGGYTQYF
NA,14,TRBJ1-5,TRBV28,NA,TGTGCCAGCAGTTTTCGAGATAGCAATCAGCCCCAGCATTTT,CASSFRDSNQPQHF
NA,15,TRBJ2-7,TRBV4-3,NA,TGCGCCAGCAGCCAAGATCTAGAGGCTGCCTACGAGCAGTACTTC,CASSQDLEAAYEQYF
NA,16,TRBJ2-3,TRBV2,TRBD2,TGTGCCAGCACTATCACTAGCGGGGGACGCACAGATACGCAGTATTTT,CASTITSGGRTDTQYF
NA,13,TRBJ1-2,TRBV29-1,TRBD1,TGCAGCGTCACTGCGACAGGGGGCTATGGCTACACCTTC,CSVTATGGYGYTF
NA,15,TRBJ2-1,TRBV7-7,NA,TGTGCCAGCAGCTTAGCCCAGGGGGGAAACAATGAGCAGTTCTTC,CASSLAQGGNNEQFF
NA,19,TRBJ2-2,TRBV5-4,TRBD1,TGTGCCAGCAGCACCCGACAGGGAACTCTTTTCGCGAACACCGGGGAGCTGTTTTTT,CASSTRQGTLFANTGELFF
NA,16,TRBJ2-7,TRBV5-1,NA,TGCGCCAGCAGCTTGACCCGGGAGATTCCCCCCTACGAGCAGTACTTC,CASSLTREIPPYEQYF
NA,12,TRBJ1-1,TRBV28,NA,TGTGCCAGCAGTTTATGGTCAGGGCAAGCTTTCTTT,CASSLWSGQAFF
few,16,TRBJ2-7,TRBV4-1,NA,TGCGCCAGCAGCCAGTCTGTCAGCGAAACCGCCTACGAGCAGTACTTC,CASSQSVSETAYEQYF
NA,15,TRBJ2-3,TRBV9,TRBD1,TGTGCCAGCAGCGAACGGACAGGGGATGGAGATACGCAGTATTTT,CASSERTGDGDTQYF
NA,15,TRBJ2-7,TRBV7-2,NA,TGTGCCAGCAGCATAGGGACAACCACCTCCTACGAGCAGTACTTC,CASSIGTTTSYEQYF
few,12,TRBJ1-1,TRBV28,NA,TGTGCCAGCAGTATTCAGGGGCCAGGAGCTTTCTTT,CASSIQGPGAFF
NA,17,TRBJ2-2,TRBV28,TRBD1,TGTGCCAGCAGTCAGGACAGGGCCAGGCTTAACACCGGGGAGCTGTTTTTT,CASSQDRARLNTGELFF
NA,13,TRBJ1-1,TRBV6-4,NA,TGTGCCAGCAGTGCAGGGTGGAACACTGAAGCTTTCTTT,CASSAGWNTEAFF
NA,16,TRBJ2-3,TRBV6-1,NA,TGTGCCAGCAGTGCAAAGACAGGCACCCTCACAGATACGCAGTATTTT,CASSAKTGTLTDTQYF
NA,15,TRBJ2-5,TRBV5-1,NA,TGCGCCAGCAGCTCAAACTATCGCAGCGGGGAGACCCAGTACTTC,CASSSNYRSGETQYF
NA,21,TRBJ1-1,TRBV5-1,NA,TGCGCCAGCAGCTTGGGGTCCGGGGTCTATGTTGCACTTCCTTCGAACACTGAAGCTTTCTTT,CASSLGSGVYVALPSNTEAFF
once,15,TRBJ2-3,TRBV7-2,NA,TGTGCCAGCAGCTTACAGATTGGTTTCTCAGATACGCAGTATTTT,CASSLQIGFSDTQYF
NA,16,TRBJ2-3,TRBV5-4,TRBD2,TGTGCCAGCAGCTTGGCCGGGGGGGGCCCGGCAGATACGCAGTATTTT,CASSLAGGGPADTQYF
NA,16,TRBJ2-2,TRBV27,TRBD1,TGTGCCAGCAGTATCACAGGGGGAGTAGGGCCCGGGGAGCTGTTTTTT,CASSITGGVGPGELFF
NA,17,TRBJ2-3,TRBV11-2,TRBD2,TGTGCCAGCAGCTTATCCCCCGTGCGGGGGGGATCAGATACGCAGTATTTT,CASSLSPVRGGSDTQYF
NA,13,TRBJ1-2,TRBV3-1/TRBV3-2,TRBD1,TGTGCCAGCGGGCGACAGGGAAATGGAGGCTACACCTTC,CASGRQGNGGYTF
NA,14,TRBJ1-5,TRBV5-1,NA,TGCGCCAGCAGCTTAGGAGGTAGCAATCAGCCCCAGCATTTT,CASSLGGSNQPQHF
NA,16,TRBJ2-7,TRBV4-1,TRBD1,TGCGCCAGCAGCCAAGTTTGGGGAGACAGGGTACACGAGCAGTACTTC,CASSQVWGDRVHEQYF
NA,16,TRBJ2-2,TRBV4-2,TRBD2,TGTGCCAGCAGCCAAGGATTTAGCGGGGGGTCCGGGGAGCTGTTTTTT,CASSQGFSGGSGELFF
NA,13,TRBJ2-1,TRBV10-3,NA,TGTGCCATCAGTGAGTCGGGGAGCACTGAGCAGTTCTTC,CAISESGSTEQFF
NA,15,TRBJ2-2,TRBV6-5,TRBD1,TGTGCCAGCAGTCCGAGACAGGGATTGGCCGGGGAGCTGTTTTTT,CASSPRQGLAGELFF
NA,17,TRBJ1-5,TRBV28,NA,TGTGCCAGCAGTTTCGCGCCGGCAGGGGTTGGTAATCAGCCCCAGCATTTT,CASSFAPAGVGNQPQHF
NA,14,TRBJ1-6,TRBV5-4,NA,TGTGCCAGCAGCTTCCTGGGGCGCGATTCACCCCTCCACTTT,CASSFLGRDSPLHF
once,14,TRBJ1-3,TRBV11-2,NA,TGTGCCAGCAGCTTCTCCACATCTGGAAACACCATATATTTT,CASSFSTSGNTIYF
NA,15,TRBJ1-1,TRBV5-1,TRBD1,TGCGCCAGCAGCTTACAGGGGGCTATCGACACTGAAGCTTTCTTT,CASSLQGAIDTEAFF
NA,16,TRBJ1-3,TRBV18,NA,TGTGCCAGCTCACCACTCGGGTTGGTATCTGGAAACACCATATATTTT,CASSPLGLVSGNTIYF
few,13,TRBJ1-1,TRBV10-3,NA,TGTGCCACCCTCCCCGCCGGGGGCACTGAAGCTTTCTTT,CATLPAGGTEAFF
NA,15,TRBJ1-3,TRBV5-1,NA,TGCGCCAGCAGCGAACAGGGAATCTCTGGAAACACCATATATTTT,CASSEQGISGNTIYF
few,14,TRBJ2-3,TRBV5-1,TRBD2,TGCGCCAGCAGCTCAGTCCCTAGCGGAGATACGCAGTATTTT,CASSSVPSGDTQYF
NA,12,TRBJ2-4,TRBV5-1,NA,TGCGCCAGCAGCTTGGACGGGTCCATTCAGTACTTC,CASSLDGSIQYF
NA,15,TRBJ2-3,TRBV28,TRBD2,TGTGCCAGCAGCTCTTTAGCGGGGGCTACAGATACGCAGTATTTT,CASSSLAGATDTQYF
NA,15,TRBJ1-4,TRBV7-9,NA,TGTGCCAGCAGCTTAGAAAGGGGATCTAATGAAAAACTGTTTTTT,CASSLERGSNEKLFF
few,12,TRBJ2-5,TRBV2,NA,TGTGCCAGCTCTGGGCAGGGAGAGACCCAGTACTTC,CASSGQGETQYF